These 6 T cell receptor beta chains originate from one sample sequenced in a study of PD-L1 blockade in urothelial cancer (dated by TCRdb to between 2016 and 2019). Libraries were constructed by the immunoSEQ multiplex PCR assay. In TCRdb, the immuneACCESS table is reduced to in-frame sequences with V and J assigned. These tables do not hold every clone; where another copy was compared, an unresolved V gene accounts for under half, and the others remain unexplained. The sample contains about 72,000 clones, approximately 86% of them found a single time. The leading ten clones occupy 15% of the sample. The time point label, as the study defines it: pretreatment peripheral blood. The sequences come from PBMCs, collected around atezolizumab (anti-PD-L1) treatment. These receptors were obtained from a man in his 60s with urothelial cancer.

This chain joins TRBV7-3 and TRBJ2-7; 12 bases are a match to TRBD2. V lost 0 bases to trimming and J lost 7 bases; unmatched junction nucleotides: 13. The CDR3 extends over 18 amino acids. Germline CDR1 reads SGHTA; CDR2 reads FQGTGA. The CDR3 is CASSLTGTSGSTQGEQYF. CDR3 DNA: TGTGCCAGCAGCTTAACCGGGACTAGCGGGTCAACCCAGGGGGAGCAGTACTTC.

V gene TRBV5-4 combines with J gene TRBJ1-1, with D perhaps matching TRBD1 (5 bases). Germline V CDR1 and CDR2: SGHNT, YYREEE (reference sequence). Between the trimmed V and J ends, which lost 2 bases and 5 bases, there was a span of 13 bases. CDR3 length: 14 amino acids. Here the CDR3 reads CASSFGGRETEAFF. CDR3 in DNA: TGTGCCAGCAGCTTCGGGGGAAGGGAAACTGAAGCTTTCTTT.

In this sample, this clone turned up many times. This sequence joins TRBV2 and TRBJ1-2; D is undetermined. Trimming removed 4 bases at V and 5 bases at J, with 8 bases between. Germline V gives CDR1 SNHLY, CDR2 FYNNEI. This CDR3 contains 12 residues. The chain's CDR3 is CASSGQTYGYTF. The DNA of the CDR3 is TGTGCCAGCAGTGGGCAGACTTATGGCTACACCTTC.

The J gene is TRBJ2-7, the V gene TRBV7-2; 7 positions agree with TRBD1. V lost 5 bases to trimming and J lost 2 bases; unmatched junction nucleotides: 9. The CDR3 runs to 15 residues. In germline, CDR1 is SGHTA, CDR2 FQGNSA. DNA for the CDR3: TGTGCCAGCAGCGGCACCGGGACAGTCGCCTACGAGCAGTACTTC. Protein sequence: CASSGTGTVAYEQYF.

This clone was detected only once. The rearrangement joins TRBV6-1 to TRBJ2-1, with TRBD1 identical over 8 bases. V gave up 6 bases and J gave up 9 bases; unmatched junction bases: 7. Germline-derived CDR1 and CDR2 are MNHNS and SASEGT. The CDR3 covers 13 residues. In DNA form, the CDR3 reads TGTGCCAGCAGCGAGAGACAGGGGACTGAGCAGTTCTTC. Encoded protein: CASSERQGTEQFF.

The chain joins TRBV11-3 to TRBJ2-7; TRBD1 aligns across 9 bases. The CDR3 totals 14 residues. Germline V gene data show CDR1 as SGHNT and CDR2 as YENEEA. Trimming removed 6 bases from V and 6 bases from J; junction bases left unmatched: 9. Here the CDR3 reads CASRSRTGEGEQYF. The CDR3 region has the DNA TGTGCCAGCAGGTCCAGGACAGGGGAGGGCGAGCAGTACTTC.